This T cell receptor (beta chain) was sequenced during a study of blood T cell repertoires in COVID-19. Across the study: The samples span acute and convalescent COVID-19 from the United States, Italy and Spain.

This clone turned up a few times. Sequencing used immunoSEQ multiplex PCR; TCRdb keeps in-frame clones, though not all of them. The repertoire holds over 250,000 clones, with 88% as singletons. The sequenced sample was peripheral blood. The TCR sequence derives from a woman in her twenties or thirties with acute or convalescent COVID-19.

The CDR3 region is CASSGVAGQAPYEQYF. Written as DNA, the CDR3 is TGTGCCAGCAGCGGGGTAGCGGGACAAGCCCCCTACGAGCAGTACTTC. The chain links TRBV7-9 to TRBJ2-7; TRBD2 agrees at 8 bases. This CDR3 is 16 amino acids long. The trim removed 5 bases at V and 2 bases at J, leaving 11 bases unmatched. Per the germline V gene, CDR1 is SEHNR and CDR2 is FQNEAQ (reference sequence).